Presented here are 7 T cell receptor beta chains from one specimen sequenced in a study of blood T cell repertoires in COVID-19. The repertoire was sequenced with immunoSEQ multiplex PCR; TCRdb's copy has only in-frame clones and lacks some. The repertoire holds under 200,000 clones, with around nine tenths as singletons. Sequencing was performed on peripheral blood. The receptors originated from a woman in her 70s with COVID-19, enrolled during active disease.

The V call is TRBV27, the J call TRBJ2-2; tentatively, D is TRBD1 (6 bases). The CDR3 sequence is 15 residues long. The germline V gene has CDR1 MNHEY and CDR2 SMNVEV (reference sequence). Trimming stripped 2 bases from V and 1 base from J, with 8 bases between. The CDR3 DNA reads TGTGCCAGCAGTTTACAGACAGGGAACACCGGGGAGCTGTTTTTT. The encoded protein is CASSLQTGNTGELFF.

The table lists this clone with a count of one. The chain has TRBV6-2 or TRBV6-3 and TRBJ1-1; 9 nucleotides align to TRBD1. CDR1 and CDR2 (germline): MNHEY, SVGEGT. The CDR3 is 16 amino acids. V was pared by 2 bases and J by 3 bases, with 7 bases of the junction left unmatched. Written as DNA, the CDR3 is TGTGCCAGCAGTTACAGGACAGGGGAGGGGTACACTGAAGCTTTCTTT. It encodes CASSYRTGEGYTEAFF.

J is TRBJ1-2 and V is TRBV30; TRBD1 matches at 8 bases. V shed 8 bases, J shed 5 bases, and the junction held 13 bases outside the gene matches. The CDR3 has 14 residues. Germline lookup yields CDR1 GTSNPN and CDR2 SVGIG (reference sequence). The CDR3 bases are TGTGCCCTCGCTCACCGGGACAGGAAGTATGGCTACACCTTC. Translated: CALAHRDRKYGYTF.

CDR3 region: CASREAGVSLLVGYTF. DNA for the CDR3: TGCGCCAGCAGGGAAGCGGGGGTTTCCCTTCTCGTTGGCTACACCTTC. The chain couples TRBV4-1 to TRBJ1-2; weak D call: TRBD1 (5 bases). V was pared by 6 bases and J by 7 bases, with 24 bases between. The germline CDR1 and CDR2 sequences are MGHRA and YSYEKL. The CDR3 is 16 amino acids.

This clone was counted a single time. The CDR3 here is CASSLASGGSGNTIYF. The DNA of the CDR3 is TGTGCCAGCAGCCTGGCCTCCGGAGGCTCTGGAAACACCATATATTTT. The V gene is TRBV7-9, the J gene TRBJ1-3; D ambiguous. CDR1 and CDR2 (germline): SEHNR, FQNEAQ (reference sequence). This CDR3 contains 16 residues. Between the trimmed V and J ends, which lost 5 bases and 0 bases, there was a span of 14 bases.

The CDR3 DNA follows: TGTGCCTGGGACAGGGCCCGATCTGAGGATACGCAGTATTTT. Residues: CAWDRARSEDTQYF. This chain links TRBV30 with TRBJ2-3, with 7 positions matching TRBD1. The CDR3 is 14 amino acids. Germline assignment: CDR1 GTSNPN and CDR2 SVGIG (reference sequence). With 5 bases clipped from V and 6 bases from J, the junction kept 11 bases outside the gene matches.

In this sample, this clone turned up once. The chain employs TRBV4-1 and TRBJ1-3; no reliable D call. From germline, CDR1 is MGHRA and CDR2 YSYEKL. Trimming pared 5 bases from V and 4 bases from J, leaving 12 bases between. The CDR3 sequence is 14 residues long. CDR3 protein: CASSLGEAGNTIYF. CDR3 DNA: TGCGCCAGCAGCTTGGGAGAGGCCGGAAACACCATATATTTT.